This T cell receptor (beta chain) was obtained from a study of blood T cell repertoires in COVID-19. Overall study context: Sites in the United States, Italy and Spain provided acute and convalescent COVID-19 samples. Sample material is recorded as cDNA or gDNA derived from T cells, B-cell-depleted T cells, or PBMCs.

Original methodology: Amplification with reference gene primers provided the estimates of nucleated cell counts. Assay: immunoSEQ multiplex PCR; the TCRdb copy retains only in-frame clones and omits some. The DNA gave D and trimming, while V, J and clone size come from that table. Altogether about 14,000 clones are present, around 83% being singletons, with the ten largest covering roughly 28%. J gave up 5 bases and V 6 bases, and 9 bases lay outside the gene matches. CDR3 size: 15 residues. Germline CDR1 LNHDA, CDR2 SQIVND (reference sequence). The rearrangement links TRBV19 to TRBJ2-1, with 8 nucleotides matching TRBD1. Sequencing used peripheral blood. The source of this sequence is a woman in her forties or fifties with active or convalescent COVID-19. The CDR3 is CASSKDRADNNEQFF. CDR3 in DNA: TGTGCCAGTAGCAAGGACAGGGCGGACAACAATGAGCAGTTCTTC.